This T cell receptor (beta chain) was found in a study of cytomegalovirus exposure and HLA in healthy donors (dated by TCRdb to between 2016 and 2019). Broadly, across the study: An earlier analysis of roughly 500 of the donors reported approximately 290 Gb of sequence data and around 110 million unique TCR beta sequences from about 180 million T cells. An early release that covered about 600 HLA-typed donors contained approximately 300 gigabases of sequencing data and 75 million to 100 million unique TCR sequences. Among the roughly 430 genotyped donors, approximately 81% belonged to the genetic ancestry cluster associated with self-reported Caucasian donors. The study aimed to test whether cataloging public T cell receptors could reveal signatures of past pathogen exposure. Using immunosequencing, the study profiled T cell repertoires from around 680 subjects and related those repertoires to cytomegalovirus serostatus. Along with the approximately 650-subject first cohort, a separate validation cohort of some 130 different subjects was used. High-throughput TCR immunosequencing, statistical association of individual TCRs with disease status, and machine learning were combined to predict cytomegalovirus infection status. A later analysis re-analyzed previously published TCR beta repertoires from approximately 700 donors and added high-resolution HLA genotyping to study TCR occurrence patterns. Rather than drawing on any new phenotypic data, the later analysis identified candidate immune exposures from TCR beta sequences and the way those sequences occurred across donors. An earlier analysis of 500 to 650 of the donors applied high-throughput TCR beta sequencing to assess whether each TCR beta V gene segment acted as functional or pseudogenic. Donor age, sex, ethnicity and CMV serostatus were compiled alongside the repertoire data. A later genetic analysis used genome-wide SNP genotypes for about 60% of the roughly 700 donors, treating that subset as a discovery cohort. All discovery cohort repertoires had been generated using a single sequencing platform. HLA typing included class I and class II loci at four-digit resolution. The number of typed donors differed by locus: about 620-640 for A, B, C, DRB1 and DQB1; approximately 540 for DQA1; some 590 for DPA1; and 450 to 480 for DPB1. Because of strong linkage in the cohort, roughly five DR-DQ haplotypes were treated as single units for association and clustering. Among about 390 genotyped donors of the cohort, an average of 235,054 unique TCR beta nucleotide sequences were sequenced per donor, about a sixth of them non-productive. Overall results and qualifications from the work: The authors suggested that the approach could potentially be generalized to other disease states and immunological phenotypes. Only TCR beta chains were sequenced in this cohort, and the absence of alpha or paired-chain data limited detectable features. The earlier analysis of some 540 of the donors excluded 15 to 20 rarely observed V segments, including chromosome 9 orphons, because counts were too low. Several of the top co-occurrence clusters appeared to be linked to parvovirus B19, influenza, CMV and Epstein-Barr virus, according to a later analysis. In a later analysis, the rate of TCR association differed among HLA loci, with DRB1 alleles having the most associated TCRs and HLA-C alleles having the fewest. Across donors, most TCR sequences were observed very rarely, whereas some public TCRs were present in many individuals. The only immune exposure information available for the cohort was CMV serostatus. In an earlier analysis of around 600 of the donors, most TCR beta V segments were observed in productive rearrangements about 87% or about 30% of the time, broadly matching IMGT annotations. Because HLA typing was unavailable for some donors at each locus, only the typed subset was used in association tests. When HLA alleles, especially DR and DQ, strongly co-occurred, attributing TCR associations to individual alleles was difficult. In vitro tests confirmed that a few of the cytomegalovirus-associated TCR beta chains recognize cytomegalovirus antigens. In the study, approximately 160 TCR beta chains were listed as associated with cytomegalovirus. The classifier was reported to diagnose cytomegalovirus status with high specificity and sensitivity in both the original cohort and the validation cohort. A cluster of highly shared sequence variants was judged likely to be a technical artifact of the sequencing pipeline. Compared with equally common non-associated chains, HLA-associated TCR beta chains in a later analysis were more clonally expanded and had lower generation probabilities. Presence/absence analyses assumed roughly uniform sequencing depth across donors, an assumption that may not hold. A later analysis associated approximately 17,000 TCR beta sequences with specific HLA alleles at a false discovery rate of 0.05. The 87-base-pair reads could not distinguish some IMGT-functional V segments, including TRBV6-2 and TRBV6-3, so those segments were excluded. A further reported finding was that TCR beta sequences accurately predicted the HLA-A and HLA-B alleles for most subjects in the first cohort. In a later genetic analysis, a missense DCLRE1C variant was associated with V-gene and J-gene trimming of TCR beta chains, and the association was replicated in an independent cohort. Correlated functional status among segregating V segments might reflect linkage disequilibrium, but an unknown experimental factor could not be ruled out. A later analysis found that most CMV-associated TCR beta chains appeared HLA-restricted, with HLA associations seemingly driven largely by CMV exposure. In a later genetic analysis, fewer N-insertions in productive TCRs were reported among donors in an Asian-associated ancestry cluster than the roughly 640-donor mean.

Regarding this clone: Its target antigen remains unknown.

The library was obtained by the immunoSEQ multiplex PCR assay. For the multiplex PCR, a mixture combining 60 forward primers for TCR Vbeta segments and 13 reverse primers for TCR Jbeta segments was used. A multiplex PCR assay on genomic DNA amplified the CDR3 region of rearranged TCR beta genes. The Illumina HiSeq System was used to sequence the amplified TCR beta libraries as 87-base-pair reads. For the original study's pipeline: A later analysis tallied roughly 80 million unique TCR beta chains across the 660 or so repertoires, and about 10 million of those chains were shared by two or more donors. To remove PCR and sequencing errors, raw reads were error-corrected and collapsed into unique sequences using a nearest-neighbor algorithm that merged closely related sequences. Alignment of CDR3 sequences to IMGT reference sequences was used to assign V, D and J gene segments. Each retained sequence needed at least a six-nucleotide match to both a V gene segment and a J gene segment. Rearrangements were classified as productive when the CDR3 lacked stop codons and remained in frame with V and J, and all other rearrangements were classified as non-productive. CDR3 was defined by IMGT convention, running from the second conserved V-encoded cysteine to the conserved J-encoded phenylalanine. In an earlier analysis of some 550 of the donors, sequences lacking an unambiguous match to a single V gene segment were excluded. An earlier analysis of a few hundred of the donors classified V segments as functional when productive rearrangements were above 56.7% and as segregating when the standard deviation between donors was above 5%. A statistical classification framework was developed to diagnose cytomegalovirus status using the catalog of TCR beta chain sequences. A later analysis assigned V and J genes by comparing TCR nucleotide sequences with IMGT/GENE-DB human TR gene sequences. In a later analysis, CDR3 sequences and most-parsimonious VDJ recombination scenarios were assigned using the TCRdist pipeline. In a later analysis, every TCR beta chain was defined by the combination of its CDR3 amino acid sequence and its V-gene family, and reads without a unique V-gene family were dropped. In a later analysis, approximately 640 highly shared, low-generation-probability nucleotide sequences were removed to address suspected cross-contamination and a sequencing artifact. In a later analysis, a clonal expansion index was calculated for each public chain from normalized within-repertoire ranks of inferred template counts. Generation probabilities in a later analysis came from a VDJ recombination model fitted to out-of-frame rearrangements, and those results were checked against IGoR. In a later analysis, hypergeometric tests were used to score TCR-TCR, TCR-HLA and TCR-CMV co-occurrence, with a repertoire-size bias correction applied to TCR pairs. False discovery rates were estimated in a later analysis by permuting HLA or CMV assignments 20 times. In a later analysis, co-occurring TCRs were grouped using DBSCAN, with TCRdist sequence similarity added in when clustering inside HLA-allele-positive subsets. For co-occurrence clustering, repertoires with fewer than 30,000 or more than 120,000 public chains were excluded, along with a handful of repertoires with anomalous nucleotide sharing. Here the immuneACCESS table is served through TCRdb, limited to in-frame sequences with V and J called. Missing clones are a known gap in these copies; in checked studies unresolved V genes cover under half, and the rest lacks a known reason. V, J and clone size reflect that table, while D and trimming were determined from the DNA. This sample's table carries 120,000 to 150,000 clones. The top ten clonotypes cover approximately 1.5% of the sample.

Including cysteine and phenylalanine, the CDR3 has 13 amino acids. Only the CDR3 portion is preserved as DNA: 39 bases, with reading frame beginning at the first base. For CDR1 and CDR2, the germline V gene lists MDHEN and SYDVKM. Relative to germline, V is missing 5 bases and J is missing 8 bases, with 6 bases of the junction outside any gene match. The cohort comprised fewer than 750 healthy bone marrow donors. At the time of sampling, all cohort members were nominally healthy, though unrecorded immune exposures were likely present. The donor was CMV seronegative and belonged to the group of 352 seronegative cohort members. A peripheral blood sample was provided by each donor, and peripheral blood mononuclear cells were used for TCR beta sequencing. The Qiagen DNeasy Blood Extraction Kit was used to extract genomic DNA from the blood cell samples.

This receptor was identified in a woman between 45 and 60 years old in good health and CMV-seronegative. The sequenced material came from PBMCs. The chain is made from TRBV28 and TRBJ1-2; TRBD1 aligns with 9 central bases. The CDR3 region has the sequence CASSQQGAVGYTF. In nucleotide form, the sequence is TGTGCCAGCAGTCAACAGGGGGCAGTGGGCTACACCTTC.